The 27 T cell receptor beta chains below come from one sample, sequenced in a study of cytomegalovirus exposure and HLA in healthy donors. Researchers ran the PCR with 60 Vbeta and 13 Jbeta primers. Here immunoSEQ multiplex PCR was the method, and the copy in TCRdb shows in-frame clones only, minus some. The profile shows 110,000 to 150,000 clones, 75% to 85% of them singletons. Sequencing was performed on PBMCs. The receptors shown here come from a female donor in good health and CMV-seronegative.

This chain links TRBV12-5 with TRBJ1-3, with unresolved D. Trimming took 3 bases from V and 6 from J, leaving 18 bases between them. The length of the CDR3 is 16 residues. Germline values: CDR1 LGHNT, CDR2 FRNRAP. The DNA of the CDR3 is TGTGCTAGTGGTTTTTCCCCGGGTAGAATGGTAAACACCATATATTTT. Its protein is CASGFSPGRMVNTIYF.

This clone has just one count. V and J are TRBV7-8 and TRBJ1-2, with no clear D. Trimming took off 4 bases at V and 4 bases at J, with 13 bases between the two ends. This CDR3 is 14 amino acids long. From germline, CDR1 is SGHVS and CDR2 FQNEAQ. In DNA form, the CDR3 reads TGTGCCAGCAGCTCTGCCGCGGCCGTCTATGGCTACACCTTC. This gives the protein CASSSAAAVYGYTF. Combining the CDR3 with reference TRBV7-8 and TRBJ1-2 gives the whole variable domain GAGVSQSPRYKVAKRGQDVALRCDPISGHVSLFWYQQALGQGPEFLTYFQNEAQLDKSGLPSDRFFAERPEGSVSTLKIQRTQQEDSAVYLCASSSAAAVYGYTFGSGTRLTVV.

The chain links TRBV7-3 to TRBJ2-2, with 8 bases fitting TRBD2. The CDR3 consists of 15 residues. Germline values: CDR1 SGHTA, CDR2 FQGTGA. The trim removed 3 bases at V and 1 base at J, leaving 1 base unmatched. The CDR3 sequence: CASSFAGGNTGELFF. The CDR3 nucleotides are TGTGCCAGCAGCTTCGCGGGGGGGAACACCGGGGAGCTGTTTTTT.

The chain combines TRBV29-1 with TRBJ2-7; TRBD2 matches 9 bases. V shed 7 bases, J shed 4 bases, and the junction held 8 bases outside the gene matches. The germline V gene encodes CDR1 SQVTM and CDR2 ANQGSEA. The CDR3 covers 13 residues. CDR3 residues: CSAAPSGRYEQYF. Here the CDR3 DNA reads TGCAGCGCTGCCCCAAGCGGGAGGTACGAGCAGTACTTC.

This clone was recorded a few times. This sequence joins TRBV4-1 and TRBJ1-2, with D perhaps TRBD1 (6 bases). The V and J ends lost 4 bases and 4 bases respectively, with 13 bases between them. The CDR3 is 14 residues long. Looked up from germline, CDR1 is MGHRA and CDR2 is YSYEKL. CDR3 protein: CASSPRWTVYGYTF. CDR3 sequence (DNA): TGCGCCAGCAGCCCTCGCTGGACAGTCTATGGCTACACCTTC.

The J gene is TRBJ1-2, the V gene TRBV21-1; the table's D call, TRBD1, has no DNA check behind it. TRBV21-1 represents a pseudogene. The CDR3 has 18 residues. The DNA for the CDR3 is TGTGCCAGCAGCAAAGGGAATGAACAGTCGCAACCCAATTATGGCTACACCTTC. It specifies CASSKGNEQSQPNYGYTF.

This chain uses TRBV28 with TRBJ1-1; D gene unclear. This CDR3 has 14 amino acids. V was pared by 3 bases and J by 1 base, with 9 bases between. Germline lookup yields CDR1 MDHEN and CDR2 SYDVKM. The CDR3 DNA reads TGTGCCAGCAGTTTGACTCGGGGGAACACTGAAGCTTTCTTT. It translates to CASSLTRGNTEAFF.

The chain joins TRBV18 to TRBJ2-7; TRBD1 agrees at 8 bases. Germline loops: CDR1 KGHSH, CDR2 LQKENI. V was pared by 6 bases and J by 4 bases, with 5 bases of the junction left unmatched. This CDR3 comprises 13 residues. CDR3 DNA sequence: TGTGCCAGCTCCTACAGGGGGAATTACGAGCAGTACTTC. This sequence encodes CASSYRGNYEQYF.

V gene TRBV14 combines with J gene TRBJ2-1; 8 bases line up with TRBD2. The CDR3 is made up of 19 amino acids. Germline-derived CDR1 and CDR2 are SGHDN and FVKESK. J gave up 1 base and V 4 bases, and 15 bases lay outside the gene matches. The CDR3 here is CASSPRTRGGGKSYNEQFF. DNA for the CDR3: TGTGCCAGCAGCCCCCGGACCCGGGGGGGCGGGAAGTCCTACAATGAGCAGTTCTTC.

This clone was recorded a few times. The chain employs TRBV2 and TRBJ2-3; D remains ambiguous. The CDR3 length is 16 residues. Trimming took off 3 bases at V and 2 bases at J, with 15 bases between the two ends. The germline gives CDR1 SNHLY, CDR2 FYNNEI. The CDR3, as DNA: TGTGCCAGCAGTGACGCACAGCACGGCTTCACAGATACGCAGTATTTT. Translation gives CASSDAQHGFTDTQYF.

This sequence joins TRBV27 and TRBJ1-1; possibly TRBD1 for D (6 bases). The CDR3 consists of 14 residues. Trimming removed 4 bases from V and 1 base from J, with 10 bases in between. Germline V gene sequence: CDR1 MNHEY, CDR2 SMNVEV (reference sequence). The CDR3 nucleotides are TGTGCCAGCAGTTCCAGGACAGCGAACACTGAAGCTTTCTTT. Translation: CASSSRTANTEAFF.

This chain connects TRBV28 to TRBJ2-3; 7 nucleotides agree with TRBD2. CDR1 and CDR2 (germline): MDHEN, SYDVKM. J was trimmed by 10 bases and V by 1 base; bases with no gene match: 5. This CDR3 has 13 amino acids. Here the CDR3 reads CASSLSWTRAQYF. The CDR3 DNA sequence: TGTGCCAGCAGTTTATCCTGGACTAGAGCGCAGTATTTT.

The V and J genes are TRBV25-1 and TRBJ1-3; no reliable D call. Per germline, CDR1 MGHDK and CDR2 SYGVNS. The CDR3 consists of 13 residues. V was pared by 7 bases and J by 4 bases, with 11 bases between. CDR3 in DNA: TGTGCCAGCACCTGGCCGGGGGGAAACACCATATATTTT. Protein sequence: CASTWPGGNTIYF.

The rearrangement uses TRBV29-1 and TRBJ2-6; D is uncertain. V shed 4 bases and J shed 1 base, with 5 bases lying between them. CDR3 length: 13 residues. The germline gives CDR1 SQVTM, CDR2 ANQGSEA. The DNA for the CDR3 is TGCAGCGTTGTGGAGTCTGGGGCCAACGTCCTGACTTTC. This sequence encodes CSVVESGANVLTF.

V usage is TRBV2 and J usage is TRBJ1-3; D is perhaps TRBD1 (6 bases). Germline-derived CDR1 and CDR2 are SNHLY and FYNNEI. The CDR3 contains 14 residues. Trimming took off 4 bases at V and 4 bases at J, with 11 bases between the two ends. The CDR3 nucleotides read TGTGCCAGCAGTGTTTCGACAGGAGGAAACACCATATATTTT. Residues: CASSVSTGGNTIYF.

The rearrangement links TRBV19 to TRBJ1-5; a possible D gene is TRBD1 (6 bases). There are 14 residues in the CDR3. V lost 5 bases and J lost 6, with 14 bases in between. Germline CDR1 LNHDA, CDR2 SQIVND (reference sequence). The CDR3 reads CASSRPGVAQPQHF. CDR3 DNA: TGTGCCAGTAGTCGCCCAGGGGTTGCTCAGCCCCAGCATTTT.

The chain uses TRBV30 and TRBJ2-7; D possibly corresponds to TRBD2 (7 bases). This CDR3 spans 15 amino acids. Germline values: CDR1 GTSNPN, CDR2 SVGIG (reference sequence). V shed 5 bases and J shed 0 bases, with 17 bases lying between them. The CDR3 DNA reads TGTGCCTGGCTACTTAGGGGGGGGGTCTCCTACGAGCAGTACTTC. Its protein product is CAWLLRGGVSYEQYF.

The chain joins TRBV6-6 to TRBJ2-5, with 10 bases identical to TRBD2. The junction had 8 bases not matched to a gene; V was cut back by 5 bases and J by 5 bases. The V gene's germline CDR1 is MNHNY and CDR2 SVGAGI (reference sequence). The CDR3 runs 15 residues. In DNA form, the CDR3 reads TGTGCCAGCAGTCCTGGACTAGCGGTCCGGGAGACCCAGTACTTC. Translating gives CASSPGLAVRETQYF.

The genes are TRBV28 and TRBJ1-3; 8 bases fit TRBD1. CDR1 is MDHEN, CDR2 SYDVKM, per germline. The junction had 7 bases not matched to a gene; V was cut back by 2 bases and J by 4 bases. This CDR3 is built from 16 residues. The DNA of the CDR3 is TGTGCCAGCAGTTTAGGGTACGGGACAGGCGGAAACACCATATATTTT. This codes for CASSLGYGTGGNTIYF. The full variable domain, in which reference TRBV28 and TRBJ1-3 provide the parts outside the CDR3, is DVKVTQSSRYLVKRTGEKVFLECVQDMDHENMFWYRQDPGLGLRLIYFSYDVKMKEKGDIPEGYSVSREKKERFSLILESASTNQTSMYLCASSLGYGTGGNTIYFGEGSWLTVV.

This clone has only a few counts. The CDR3 region is CASSLSGGVYNEQFF. The CDR3 region has the DNA TGTGCCAGCAGCCTCAGCGGGGGGGTTTACAATGAGCAGTTCTTC. The chain recombines TRBV7-9 with TRBJ2-1, with 10 bases matching TRBD2. This CDR3 has 15 amino acids. Germline V gene lookup returns CDR1 SEHNR and CDR2 FQNEAQ (reference sequence). Trimming took 5 bases from V and 4 from J; bases not matched to a gene: 5.

This rearrangement joins TRBV10-3 to TRBJ1-5, with a tentative D call TRBD1 (6 bases). This CDR3 comprises 17 residues. Germline CDR1 ENHRY, CDR2 SYGVKD. The V end lost 0 bases, the J end lost 3 bases, and 15 bases lay between the germline ends. CDR3 protein: CAISESQGESDNQPQHF. CDR3 bases: TGTGCCATCAGTGAGTCACAGGGAGAGTCGGACAATCAGCCCCAGCATTTT.

V is TRBV6-5 and J is TRBJ2-1; weak D call: TRBD2 (6 bases). Deletions cut 6 bases from V and 5 bases from J, with 17 bases between. This CDR3 is 15 amino acids long. The germline V gene encodes CDR1 MNHEY and CDR2 SVGAGI. CDR3 loop: CASRVRGTRDNEQFF. For the CDR3, the DNA is TGTGCCAGCAGGGTTCGGGGGACCAGGGACAATGAGCAGTTCTTC.

CDR3 residues: CASSEFGRVGEQYF. The CDR3 DNA follows: TGCGCCAGCAGTGAATTTGGCAGGGTAGGCGAGCAGTACTTC. The chain couples TRBV10-2 to TRBJ2-7, with D possibly being TRBD1 (5 bases). Germline V gene sequence: CDR1 WSHSY, CDR2 SAAADI. The V gene lost 3 bases and the J gene lost 6 bases, with 15 bases spanning the gap. The CDR3 is made up of 14 amino acids.

The J gene is TRBJ1-2, the V gene TRBV29-1, with 7 bases fitting TRBD1. The CDR3 has 14 residues. The V segment lost 5 bases and the J segment 4 bases; nucleotides outside the gene matches: 10. The V gene's germline CDR1 is SQVTM and CDR2 ANQGSEA. CDR3 coding DNA: TGCAGCGTTCAGGAACAGGGGTCTGGCTATGGCTACACCTTC. Translation: CSVQEQGSGYGYTF.

Here the CDR3 DNA reads TGCGCCAGCTCCCAGGAGGCCCCGGCGGGCACAGATACGCAGTATTTT. The encoded protein is CASSQEAPAGTDTQYF. The genes are TRBV5-1 and TRBJ2-3, with a tentative D call TRBD2 (5 bases). The V end lost 7 bases, the J end lost 1 base, and 19 bases lay between the germline ends. The CDR3 extends over 16 amino acids. Germline lookup yields CDR1 SGHRS and CDR2 YFSETQ.

The V gene is TRBV5-1, the J gene TRBJ1-2; 11 bases are a match to TRBD1. This CDR3 is 15 amino acids long. Looked up from germline, CDR1 is SGHRS and CDR2 is YFSETQ. The trim removed 1 base at V and 7 bases at J, leaving 6 bases unmatched. The CDR3 region is CASSLTGQGAGGYTF. CDR3 bases: TGCGCCAGCAGCTTGACCGGACAGGGGGCCGGTGGCTACACCTTC.

The J gene is TRBJ1-1, the V gene TRBV30, with a weak D call TRBD1 (6 bases). The V gene's germline CDR1 is GTSNPN and CDR2 SVGIG (reference sequence). This CDR3 comprises 13 residues. The germline V and J ends were trimmed by 2 bases and 0 bases, with 7 bases remaining between them. The CDR3 loop reads CAWSRTVNTEAFF. As DNA, the CDR3 is TGTGCCTGGAGTAGGACAGTGAACACTGAAGCTTTCTTT.